This is a list of T cell receptor beta chains from one sample in a study of cytomegalovirus exposure and HLA in healthy donors. Measured with immunoSEQ multiplex PCR; TCRdb has only the in-frame clones, and not every one. The data show around 70,000 clones, roughly four fifths seen once. Sequences were obtained from PBMCs. The receptor set was obtained from a man between 65 and 85 years old in good health and CMV-seronegative. CDR3s include the opening cysteine and the closing phenylalanine or tryptophan. The D gene is left open where the match is weak. Expanded clones get a size class; other rows say once, few or many, or leave the size out.

TRBD1,TRBV15,17,TRBJ2-1,NA,TGTGCCACCAGCAGAAGGACAGGGCCCAGCTCCTACAATGAGCAGTTCTTC,CATSRRTGPSSYNEQFF
NA,TRBV7-9,15,TRBJ2-2,NA,TGTGCCAGCAGCTTAATCGTAACGAACACCGGGGAGCTGTTTTTT,CASSLIVTNTGELFF
TRBD1,TRBV9,15,TRBJ2-3,NA,TGTGCCAGCAGCGTAGAGGGACAGAGATCAGATACGCAGTATTTT,CASSVEGQRSDTQYF
NA,TRBV5-4,18,TRBJ2-7,NA,TGTGCCAGCAGTCCACGAATCCCGAGCGGGCTTTTGGGCTACGAGCAGTACTTC,CASSPRIPSGLLGYEQYF
NA,TRBV30,16,TRBJ2-1,NA,TGTGCCTGGAGCAACCCGGGTCTAAGCTCCTACAATGAGCAGTTCTTC,CAWSNPGLSSYNEQFF
NA,TRBV6-1,11,TRBJ1-4,medium-sized,TGTGCCACCCAGTACCAAGAAAAACTGTTTTTT,CATQYQEKLFF
TRBD1,TRBV10-3,15,TRBJ1-1,NA,TGTGCCATCAGTGAGGGGGACAGGATGAACACTGAAGCTTTCTTT,CAISEGDRMNTEAFF
NA,TRBV29-1,14,TRBJ2-5,NA,TGCAGCGTTGCGAACAACCCGTACCAAGAGACCCAGTACTTC,CSVANNPYQETQYF
NA,TRBV30,16,TRBJ2-7,NA,TGTGCCTGGAGTCGGTCTAGTTTTCAGCTCTCCTACGAGCAGTACTTC,CAWSRSSFQLSYEQYF
NA,TRBV6-5,16,TRBJ1-2,once,TGTGCCAGCAGTTACAACGGCAGGGCACCCTTCTATGGCTACACCTTC,CASSYNGRAPFYGYTF
NA,TRBV18,12,TRBJ2-7,NA,TGTGCCAGCTCACCAGGGCAATACGAGCAGTACTTC,CASSPGQYEQYF
TRBD1,TRBV4-1,16,TRBJ2-3,NA,TGCGCCAGCAGCCAAGGGGGACAGGGACCTCTAGATACGCAGTATTTT,CASSQGGQGPLDTQYF
NA,TRBV27,15,TRBJ2-2,NA,TGTGCCAGCAGTTTTTCAGGGTCGGACACCGGGGAGCTGTTTTTT,CASSFSGSDTGELFF
NA,TRBV27,16,TRBJ2-1,NA,TGTGCCAGCAGTCCGGGCGACAGGATATCCTACAATGAGCAGTTCTTC,CASSPGDRISYNEQFF
TRBD2,TRBV6-5,16,TRBJ2-3,NA,TGTGCCAGCAGTTACGGCCTAGCGGGGGGCATAGATACGCCGTATTTT,CASSYGLAGGIDTPYF
TRBD2,TRBV5-4,15,TRBJ2-3,NA,TGTGCCAGCAGCTCAAAGCGGGACCCCACAGATACGCAGTATTTT,CASSSKRDPTDTQYF
NA,TRBV5-6,11,TRBJ2-1,NA,TGTGCCAGCAGCCTCTACAATGAGCAGTTCTTC,CASSLYNEQFF
NA,TRBV5-4,13,TRBJ1-1,few,TGTGCCAGCAGCTTGGTCGGGAGGACTGAAGCTTTCTTT,CASSLVGRTEAFF
NA,TRBV4-3,17,TRBJ1-2,NA,TGCGCCAGCAGCCAAGAATACCCCCCTGGGCCCAGCTATGGCTACACCTTC,CASSQEYPPGPSYGYTF
TRBD1,TRBV28,16,TRBJ2-2,once,TGTGCCAGCAGTGCTCCAGGGACAGGGCCAGCCGGGGAGCTGTTTTTT,CASSAPGTGPAGELFF
TRBD2,TRBV5-4,15,TRBJ2-7,NA,TGTGCCAGCAGCTTGGGGACTAGCGGGGCTTACGAGCAGTACTTC,CASSLGTSGAYEQYF
NA,TRBV18,14,TRBJ1-4,NA,TGTGCCAGCTCACCAGGGACTGTTAATGAAAAACTGTTTTTT,CASSPGTVNEKLFF
NA,TRBV6-6,16,TRBJ2-2,NA,TGTGCCAGCAGCGAAAGGCTAGCGCAGTCCACCGGGGAGCTGTTTTTT,CASSERLAQSTGELFF
TRBD1,TRBV4-1,16,TRBJ1-2,NA,TGCGCCAGCAGCCCAGGGAAAGGACAGGCAATCTATGGCTACACCTTC,CASSPGKGQAIYGYTF
NA,TRBV7-6,15,TRBJ1-3,NA,TGTGCCAGCAGCTTATCCCAGGGGACCGGAAACACCATATATTTT,CASSLSQGTGNTIYF
NA,TRBV9,14,TRBJ1-1,NA,TGTGCCAGCAGCGTAGAGCCCCAGAACACTGAAGCTTTCTTT,CASSVEPQNTEAFF
TRBD2,TRBV6-6,14,TRBJ2-1,NA,TGTGCCAGCATGCTAGCGGGAATCTACAATGAGCAGTTCTTC,CASMLAGIYNEQFF
NA,TRBV18,15,TRBJ1-1,NA,TGTGCCAGCTCACCACCGTTAGGAGGATCCACTGAAGCTTTCTTT,CASSPPLGGSTEAFF
TRBD2,TRBV9,15,TRBJ2-7,NA,TGTGCCAGCAGCGTAGACGCAGCGGGGACCTACGAGCAGTACTTC,CASSVDAAGTYEQYF
TRBD1,TRBV15,14,TRBJ2-7,NA,TGTGCCACCAGCAGGGGACAGGGGGCCTACGAGCAGTACTTC,CATSRGQGAYEQYF
NA,TRBV10-2,13,TRBJ1-5,NA,TGCGCCAGCACCCTACAGGAAAATCAGCCCCAGCATTTT,CASTLQENQPQHF
TRBD1,TRBV5-6,15,TRBJ2-5,NA,TGTGCCAGCAGCGACGGTCGCAGGGGGCAAGAGACCCAGTACTTC,CASSDGRRGQETQYF
NA,TRBV5-4,15,TRBJ2-7,NA,TGTGCCAGCAGCTTGGGCCAGGGAGGCTCCTACGAGCAGTACTTC,CASSLGQGGSYEQYF
NA,TRBV7-9,12,TRBJ2-7,NA,TGTGCCAGCAGCTCCTTTGGGCACGAGCAGTACTTC,CASSSFGHEQYF
TRBD1,TRBV19,14,TRBJ2-3,NA,TGTGCCAGTAGAACAGGGGGAAGCACAGATACGCAGTATTTT,CASRTGGSTDTQYF
NA,TRBV9,17,TRBJ2-3,NA,TGTGCCAGCAGCGTAGGTCTCGGCAGGGCAAGCACAGATACGCAGTATTTT,CASSVGLGRASTDTQYF
TRBD1,TRBV11-2,13,TRBJ1-4,once,TGTGCCAGCAGACAGGGGGCTAATGAAAAACTGTTTTTT,CASRQGANEKLFF
TRBD1,TRBV19,16,TRBJ1-6,NA,TGTGCCAGTAGTACCGGGACAGGGTACGCTAATTCACCCCTCCACTTT,CASSTGTGYANSPLHF
TRBD1,TRBV6-5,15,TRBJ2-7,NA,TGTGCCAGCAGTTCGGACAGGAAGGGTTCCTACGAGCAGTACTTC,CASSSDRKGSYEQYF
NA,TRBV11-2,15,TRBJ1-4,NA,TGTGCCAGCAGCTTAGTACGGGGAGCTAATGAAAAACTGTTTTTT,CASSLVRGANEKLFF
NA,TRBV6-5,15,TRBJ2-1,NA,TGTGCCAGCAGCAACCCCGGGGAAAGATACAATGAGCAGTTCTTC,CASSNPGERYNEQFF
NA,TRBV10-3,13,TRBJ1-1,once,TGTGCCATCCGCGGGACGGTAAACACTGAAGCTTTCTTT,CAIRGTVNTEAFF
TRBD2,TRBV5-5,19,TRBJ2-7,NA,TGTGCCAGCAGCTTGGTCTCCGGGGCGGGGGGGCAAAGCTCCTACGAGCAGTACTTC,CASSLVSGAGGQSSYEQYF
TRBD1,TRBV6-1,17,TRBJ2-7,NA,TGTGCCAGCAGTGAAGCGGCTACGAACAGGGGTAACGACGAGCAGTACTTC,CASSEAATNRGNDEQYF
TRBD2,TRBV5-4,17,TRBJ2-2,NA,TGTGCCAGCAGCGTTAAATTACTAGCGGGAGAACCCGGGGAGCTGTTTTTT,CASSVKLLAGEPGELFF
TRBD2,TRBV6-6,14,TRBJ2-1,NA,TGTGCCAGCTCCATAGCGGGGGCGGGCGATGAGCAGTTCTTC,CASSIAGAGDEQFF
TRBD2,TRBV19,13,TRBJ2-7,NA,TGTGCCAGTAGTTTCGGACTAGCGGGACCACCGAACTTC,CASSFGLAGPPNF
TRBD1,TRBV7-9,16,TRBJ2-7,NA,TGTGCCAGCAGCTGGGACAGGCTCATTGTGGTGGACGAGCAGTACTTC,CASSWDRLIVVDEQYF
TRBD2,TRBV10-2,15,TRBJ2-3,NA,TGCGCCAGCAGTGAAGCGGGGGAAGAGGCAGATACGCAGTATTTT,CASSEAGEEADTQYF
NA,TRBV7-2,16,TRBJ1-6,once,TGTGCCAGCAGCCGCGGCGTATCGGTCCGGAATTCACCCCTCCACTTT,CASSRGVSVRNSPLHF
TRBD2,TRBV7-9,16,TRBJ2-2,NA,TGTGCCAGCAGCTCCGGGGGAGCGGGGGTAACCGGGGAGCTGTTTTTT,CASSSGGAGVTGELFF
NA,TRBV7-2,17,TRBJ2-3,NA,TGTGCCAGCAGCTTAGGGGCGGGTTTCACTAGCACAGATACGCAGTATTTT,CASSLGAGFTSTDTQYF
TRBD2,TRBV4-1,16,TRBJ2-2,few,TGCGCCAGCAGCCAAGCGGCGGGAGGGGTCACCGGGGAGCTGTTTTTT,CASSQAAGGVTGELFF
TRBD1,TRBV11-3,16,TRBJ2-3,few,TGTGCCAGCAGCTTAGGAAGCACAGGGGGCTCAGATACGCAGTATTTT,CASSLGSTGGSDTQYF
NA,TRBV7-9,14,TRBJ1-1,NA,TGTGCCAGCAGGTTAGGGGGGCGGGACACTGAAGCTTTCTTT,CASRLGGRDTEAFF